These 10 T cell receptor beta chains were all obtained from the same sample, sequenced in a study of identical twins (dated by TCRdb to the mid-2010s). Preparation of the library involved 5' RACE. The listed sequencing device is Illumina HiSeq 2000. Through fastp at Q25 and MiXCR, TCRdb rebuilt clones from the public reads, retaining in-frame beta chains. When rows share a CDR3 protein, they turn into one entry using the most common DNA and genes. Recorded for this sample are about 1.7 million distinct CDR3 sequences; less than 35% of them occurred a single time. The top ten clones comprise 0.25% to 0.3% of the sample. The sample comprised cord blood. The source of these receptors is a newborn girl in good health.

V usage is TRBV7-9 and J usage is TRBJ2-5; D not resolved. Germline-derived CDR1 and CDR2 are SEHNR and FQNEAQ (reference sequence). Trimming left V 2 bases short and J 11 bases short, with 12 bases between. The CDR3 totals 12 residues. The CDR3 loop is CASSLQTYGQYF. Here the CDR3 DNA reads TGTGCCAGCAGCTTACAAACCTACGGGCAGTACTTC.

This clonotype was seen more than once but under ten times. The chain recombines TRBV7-2 with TRBJ2-7; D not certain. The length of the CDR3 is 14 residues. From germline, CDR1 is SGHTA and CDR2 FQGNSA. Trimming left V 6 bases short and J 5 bases short, with 17 bases between. The CDR3: CASRPPRLGHEQYF. The CDR3 DNA follows: TGTGCCAGCAGACCACCCCGTCTAGGGCACGAGCAGTACTTC.

This chain joins TRBV20-1 and TRBJ2-7, with D possibly being TRBD1 or TRBD2 (5 bases each). V was pared by 0 bases and J by 4 bases, with 16 bases between. The CDR3 sequence is 15 residues long. The germline V gene encodes CDR1 DFQATT and CDR2 SNEGSKA (reference sequence). The CDR3 sequence: CSARDMERGEYEQYF. CDR3 DNA: TGCAGTGCTAGAGATATGGAAAGGGGAGAGTACGAGCAGTACTTC.

The rearrangement links TRBV20-1 to TRBJ2-7; no firm D call. The CDR3 consists of 14 residues. V was cut by 3 bases and J by 1 base, with 13 bases left in between. Germline CDR1 and CDR2: DFQATT and SNEGSKA (reference sequence). Written as DNA, the CDR3 is TGCAGTGCTAGTCCTAGGGCGAGATCCTACGAGCAGTACTTC. Translated, it gives CSASPRARSYEQYF.

The rearrangement joins TRBV4-1 to TRBJ2-5; TRBD2 matches 7 bases. The J call could be wrong; TRBJ2-7 is a better fit for the DNA end. CDR1 and CDR2 from the germline V gene are MGHRA and YSYEKL. This CDR3 contains 13 residues. In DNA, the CDR3 is TGCGCCAGCAGCCAAGGGAGCGGGAACGAGCAGTACTTC. This encodes CASSQGSGNEQYF.

The V and J genes are TRBV5-1 and TRBJ2-1, with 8 positions matching TRBD1. Germline V lookup: CDR1 SGHRS, CDR2 YFSETQ. The V and J ends lost 4 bases and 7 bases, in that order; junction bases with no gene match: 10. The CDR3 consists of 15 residues. The CDR3 sequence is CASSAGQATGNEQFF. Here the CDR3 DNA reads TGCGCCAGCAGCGCGGGACAGGCCACGGGGAATGAGCAGTTCTTC.

The V gene is TRBV10-3, the J gene TRBJ2-7; unclear D gene. The CDR3 extends over 12 amino acids. V was clipped by 4 bases and J by 2 bases, with 6 bases between them. Per the germline V gene, CDR1 is ENHRY and CDR2 is SYGVKD. The CDR3, as DNA: TGTGCCATCAGTGCGGCGACCTACGAGCAGTACTTC. Translated, it gives CAISAATYEQYF.

This clonotype was counted only a few times. The chain combines TRBV5-1 with TRBJ2-3; 12 bases map to TRBD2. Germline CDR1 reads SGHRS; CDR2 reads YFSETQ. The ends lost 7 bases at V and 3 bases at J; junction bases unmatched: 6. The CDR3 sequence is 15 residues long. This chain's CDR3 is CASGGLAGSTDTQYF. CDR3 nucleotides: TGCGCCAGCGGTGGACTAGCGGGATCGACAGATACGCAGTATTTT.

The chain uses TRBV28 and TRBJ2-1, with 11 nucleotides matching TRBD2. Per germline, CDR1 MDHEN and CDR2 SYDVKM. V lost 7 bases and J lost 6; bases outside the gene matches: 11. This CDR3 has 16 residues. The CDR3 bases are TGTGCCAGCACCTTAAAGCAACTAGCGGGAGTCAATGAGCAGTTCTTC. Its translation is CASTLKQLAGVNEQFF. Based on the CDR3 plus reference TRBV28 and TRBJ2-1, the full variable domain is DVKVTQSSRYLVKRTGEKVFLECVQDMDHENMFWYRQDPGLGLRLIYFSYDVKMKEKGDIPEGYSVSREKKERFSLILESASTNQTSMYLCASTLKQLAGVNEQFFGPGTRLTVL.

This chain links TRBV24-1 with TRBJ2-3; possibly TRBD1 or TRBD2 for D (5 bases each). The CDR3 sequence is 14 residues long. In germline, CDR1 is KGHDR, CDR2 SFDVKD. V lost 2 bases and J lost 4, with 9 bases in between. In nucleotides, the CDR3 is TGTGCCACCAGTGATTGGGGGAGTCCAGATACGCAGTATTTT. Translated, it gives CATSDWGSPDTQYF.